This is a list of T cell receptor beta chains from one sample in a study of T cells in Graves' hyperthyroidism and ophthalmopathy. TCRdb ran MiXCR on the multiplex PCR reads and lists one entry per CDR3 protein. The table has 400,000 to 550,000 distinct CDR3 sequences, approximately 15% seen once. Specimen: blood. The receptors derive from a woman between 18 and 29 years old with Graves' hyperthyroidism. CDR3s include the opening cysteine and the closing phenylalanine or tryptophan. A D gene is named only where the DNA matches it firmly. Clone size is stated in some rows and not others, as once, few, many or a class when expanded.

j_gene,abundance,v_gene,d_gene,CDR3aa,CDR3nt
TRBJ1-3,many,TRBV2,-,CASSEQGTPGNTIYF,TGTGCCAGCAGTGAACAGGGTACGCCCGGAAACACCATATATTTT
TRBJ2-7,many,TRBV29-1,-,CSVASDSYEQYF,TGCAGCGTTGCATCGGACTCCTACGAGCAGTACTTC
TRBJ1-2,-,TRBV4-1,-,CASSQLVGGYTF,TGCGCCAGCAGCCAATTAGTTGGCGGCTACACCTTC
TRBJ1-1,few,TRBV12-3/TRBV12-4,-,CASRTGSNREAFF,TGTGCCAGCAGAACCGGAAGTAACAGAGAAGCTTTCTTT
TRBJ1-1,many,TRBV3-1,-,CASSRTGSSEAFF,TGTGCCAGCAGCCGCACAGGGAGCTCTGAAGCTTTCTTT
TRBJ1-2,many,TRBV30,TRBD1,CAWRRTGTGVQYGYTF,TGTGCCTGGAGGCGGACGGGGACAGGGGTGCAGTATGGCTACACCTTC
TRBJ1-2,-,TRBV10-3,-,CAISDRGKSNYGYTF,TGTGCCATCAGTGACAGGGGAAAGAGTAACTATGGCTACACCTTC
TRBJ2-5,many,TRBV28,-,CASSTGGRETQYF,TGTGCCAGCAGCACCGGCGGGCGAGAGACCCAGTACTTC
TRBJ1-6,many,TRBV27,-,CASSFPDGNSPLHF,TGTGCCAGCAGTTTCCCCGACGGTAATTCACCCCTCCACTTT
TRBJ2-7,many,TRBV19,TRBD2,CASSVSGGPSYEQYF,TGTGCCAGTAGCGTGTCGGGAGGCCCTTCCTACGAGCAGTACTTC
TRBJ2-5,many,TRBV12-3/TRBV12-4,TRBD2,CASSFSGGGETQYF,TGTGCCAGCAGTTTTTCGGGAGGGGGGGAGACCCAGTACTTC
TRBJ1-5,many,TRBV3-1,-,CASSQRFGSNQPQHF,TGTGCCAGCAGCCAGCGGTTCGGTAGCAATCAGCCCCAGCATTTT
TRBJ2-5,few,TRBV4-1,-,CASSLTLGETQYF,TGCGCCAGCAGCCTTACTCTCGGAGAGACCCAGTACTTC
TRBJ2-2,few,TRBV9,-,CASSVVGGNTGELFF,TGTGCCAGCAGCGTAGTGGGGGGGAACACCGGGGAGCTGTTTTTT
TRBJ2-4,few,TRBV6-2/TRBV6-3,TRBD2,CASRLAGYIQYF,TGTGCCAGCAGACTAGCGGGATACATTCAGTACTTC
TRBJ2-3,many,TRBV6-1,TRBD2,CASRGRASTDTQYF,TGTGCCAGCAGGGGGAGGGCGAGCACAGATACGCAGTATTTT
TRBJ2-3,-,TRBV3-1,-,CASSQDWSADTQYF,TGTGCCAGCAGCCAAGATTGGAGCGCAGATACGCAGTATTTT
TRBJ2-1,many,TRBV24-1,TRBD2,CATSASGRGFGQFF,TGTGCCACCAGTGCAAGCGGGAGGGGTTTTGGTCAGTTCTTC
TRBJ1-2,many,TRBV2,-,CASSDPRGYGYTF,TGTGCCAGCAGTGATCCTCGAGGGTATGGCTACACCTTC
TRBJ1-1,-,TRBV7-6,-,CASSADQGNWDTEAFF,TGTGCCAGCAGCGCCGACCAGGGGAATTGGGACACTGAAGCTTTCTTT
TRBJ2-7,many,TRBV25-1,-,CASSEWTTGEAYEQYF,TGTGCCAGCAGTGAATGGACGACAGGAGAAGCCTACGAGCAGTACTTC
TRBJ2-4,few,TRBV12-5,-,CASGPSHLAKNIQYF,TGTGCTAGTGGCCCCTCACATCTAGCCAAAAACATTCAGTACTTC
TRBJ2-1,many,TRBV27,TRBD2,CASSFSSGPYNEQFF,TGTGCCAGCAGTTTTTCTAGCGGGCCCTACAATGAGCAGTTCTTC
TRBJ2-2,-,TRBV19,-,CASSPRQNTGELFF,TGTGCCAGTAGCCCACGACAGAACACCGGGGAGCTGTTTTTT
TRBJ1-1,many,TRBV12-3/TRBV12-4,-,CASSRPTGMNTEAFF,TGTGCCAGCAGCCGCCCGACAGGAATGAACACTGAAGCTTTCTTT
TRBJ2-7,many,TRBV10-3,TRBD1,CAISPRDRNYEQYF,TGTGCCATCTCCCCCCGGGACAGAAACTACGAGCAGTACTTC
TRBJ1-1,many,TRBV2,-,CASVMNTEAFF,TGTGCCAGCGTCATGAACACTGAAGCTTTCTTT
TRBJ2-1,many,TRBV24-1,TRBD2,CATKRLAEDNEQFF,TGTGCCACCAAGAGACTAGCGGAGGACAATGAGCAGTTCTTC
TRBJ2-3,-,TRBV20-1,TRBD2,CSARTSGGTDTQYF,TGCAGTGCCAGGACTAGCGGGGGCACAGATACGCAGTATTTT
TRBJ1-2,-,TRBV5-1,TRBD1,CASRGTGQNYGYTF,TGCGCCAGCAGAGGGACAGGACAGAACTATGGCTACACCTTC
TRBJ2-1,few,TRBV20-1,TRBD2,CSAREGLANHPYNEQFF,TGCAGTGCTAGAGAGGGACTAGCGAACCATCCCTACAATGAGCAGTTCTTC
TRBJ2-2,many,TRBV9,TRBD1,CASSVGQRITGELFF,TGTGCCAGCAGCGTGGGACAGCGAATCACCGGGGAGCTGTTTTTT
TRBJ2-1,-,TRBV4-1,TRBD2,CASSHLSGSGSEQFF,TGCGCCAGCAGCCATCTTAGCGGGAGTGGTAGTGAGCAGTTCTTC
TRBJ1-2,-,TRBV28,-,CASSLAQGGVGPGGYTF,TGTGCCAGCAGTTTGGCACAGGGTGGGGTGGGTCCTGGTGGCTACACCTTC
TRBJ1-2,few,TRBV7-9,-,CASSLVENYGYTF,TGTGCCAGCAGCTTAGTAGAGAACTATGGCTACACCTTC
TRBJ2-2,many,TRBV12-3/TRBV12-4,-,CASSQTRQNTGELFF,TGTGCCAGCAGTCAGACTAGACAAAACACCGGGGAGCTGTTTTTT
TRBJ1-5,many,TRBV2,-,CASKAKGPQHF,TGTGCCAGCAAGGCTAAGGGCCCCCAGCATTTT
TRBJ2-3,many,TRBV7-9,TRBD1,CASSSQGEVTDTQYF,TGTGCCAGCAGCTCCCAGGGGGAAGTCACAGATACGCAGTATTTT
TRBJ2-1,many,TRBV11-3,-,CASSLDFAGISSYNEQFF,TGTGCCAGCAGCTTAGATTTCGCGGGGATAAGCTCCTACAATGAGCAGTTCTTC
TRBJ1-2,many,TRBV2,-,CASPREIDGYTF,TGTGCCAGCCCGAGGGAAATCGATGGCTACACCTTC
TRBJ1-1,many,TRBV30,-,CAWSVGESAFF,TGTGCCTGGAGTGTAGGGGAGTCGGCTTTCTTT
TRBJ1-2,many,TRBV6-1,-,CASSRSETNYGYTF,TGTGCCAGCAGCCGCTCGGAAACTAACTATGGCTACACCTTC
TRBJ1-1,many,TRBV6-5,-,CASSYSQDVPEAFF,TGTGCCAGCAGTTACTCCCAGGATGTACCTGAAGCTTTCTTT
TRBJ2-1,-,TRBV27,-,CASSPRDDPFGEQFF,TGTGCCAGCAGTCCACGGGACGATCCCTTCGGTGAGCAGTTCTTC
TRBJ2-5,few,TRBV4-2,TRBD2,CASSPREAVQETQYF,TGTGCCAGCAGCCCGCGGGAGGCGGTCCAAGAGACCCAGTACTTC
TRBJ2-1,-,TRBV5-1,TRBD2,CANSSGGGRDNEQFF,TGCGCCAACAGCTCCGGGGGCGGGAGGGACAATGAGCAGTTCTTC
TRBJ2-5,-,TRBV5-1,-,CASSLDPNPGRVLGTQYF,TGCGCCAGCAGCTTGGATCCGAATCCTGGCAGGGTTCTAGGGACCCAGTACTTC
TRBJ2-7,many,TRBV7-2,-,CASSFSFGYEQYF,TGTGCCAGCAGCTTCTCCTTTGGGTACGAGCAGTACTTC
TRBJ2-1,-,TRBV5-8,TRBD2,CASSSTSGRIYNEQFF,TGTGCCAGCAGCTCGACTAGCGGGAGGATCTACAATGAGCAGTTCTTC
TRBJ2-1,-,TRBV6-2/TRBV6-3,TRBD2,CANSGRLAGNYNEQFF,TGTGCCAACAGTGGAAGACTAGCGGGGAATTACAATGAGCAGTTCTTC
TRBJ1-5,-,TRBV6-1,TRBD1,CASRSETGRGRTQHF,TGTGCCAGCAGGTCAGAGACAGGGAGGGGGAGGACCCAGCATTTT
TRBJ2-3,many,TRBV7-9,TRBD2,CASSFSGESDTQYF,TGTGCCAGCAGCTTTAGCGGGGAATCAGATACGCAGTATTTT
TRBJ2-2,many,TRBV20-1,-,CSAREGGILAGELFF,TGCAGTGCTAGAGAGGGTGGGATACTGGCCGGGGAGCTGTTTTTT
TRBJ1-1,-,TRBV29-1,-,CSVEASFYRGTEAFF,TGCAGCGTTGAAGCCTCATTTTACCGGGGCACTGAAGCTTTCTTT
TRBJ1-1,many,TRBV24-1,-,CATSDFVGTEAFF,TGTGCCACCAGTGATTTCGTAGGAACTGAAGCTTTCTTT
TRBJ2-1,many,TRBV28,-,CASLGSRGTYNEQFF,TGTGCCAGCCTAGGGAGCAGGGGGACTTACAATGAGCAGTTCTTC
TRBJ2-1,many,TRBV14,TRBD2,CASSQTSGQQFF,TGTGCCAGCAGCCAAACTAGCGGTCAGCAGTTCTTC